Presented here are 11 T cell receptor beta chains from one specimen sequenced in a study of OX40 agonist ivuxolimab in advanced cancers. Method: immunoSEQ multiplex PCR; TCRdb's copy keeps in-frame clones and lacks some. This table holds tens of thousands of clones, around 94% found once. The specimen was CD4+ or CD8+ T cells sorted from blood, collected in a trial of the OX40 agonist ivuxolimab. Receptors were obtained from an adult with an advanced solid tumor such as melanoma, head and neck, liver or kidney cancer.

The rearrangement links TRBV5-6 to TRBJ2-7, with 9 bases lining up with TRBD1. Germline V gene data show CDR1 as SGHDT and CDR2 as YYEEEE. With V trimmed by 4 bases and J by 5 bases, 7 bases remained unmatched. The CDR3 is 14 residues long. Here the CDR3 reads CASSLGTGLDEQYF. The DNA for the CDR3 is TGTGCCAGCAGCCTAGGGACAGGGCTCGACGAGCAGTACTTC.

The chain is built from TRBV25-1 and TRBJ2-3; 7 bases are a match to TRBD2. CDR1 and CDR2 (germline): MGHDK, SYGVNS. CDR3 length equals 15 residues. J lost 5 bases, V lost 2 bases, and 7 bases had no gene match. This chain's CDR3 is CASSELADPRDTQYF. The CDR3 nucleotides are TGTGCCAGCAGTGAACTAGCGGACCCCCGAGATACGCAGTATTTT.

The table lists this clone with a count of one. This chain connects TRBV5-4 to TRBJ2-7; maybe TRBD1 (6 bases). The V gene's germline CDR1 is SGHNT and CDR2 YYREEE (reference sequence). Trimming pared 4 bases from V and 6 bases from J, leaving 23 bases between. This CDR3 contains 16 residues. The CDR3 DNA sequence: TGTGCCAGCAGCCAATCAGACAGGAGTAGAATTGGCGAGCAGTACTTC. As protein: CASSQSDRSRIGEQYF.

The chain uses TRBV2 and TRBJ2-1; 15 nucleotides line up with TRBD2. Germline trimming cut 7 bases from V and 4 bases from J; bases unmatched to any gene: 20. The CDR3 has 21 amino acids. Germline-derived CDR1 and CDR2 are SNHLY and FYNNEI. The CDR3 region has the DNA TGTGCCAGCACCCCTGGGCTGGGGGGACTAGCGGGAGGCGTGGTGTACAATGAGCAGTTCTTC. It translates to CASTPGLGGLAGGVVYNEQFF. Looking up the rest from reference TRBV2 and TRBJ2-1 gives the full variable domain: EPEVTQTPSHQVTQMGQEVILRCVPISNHLYFYWYRQILGQKVEFLVSFYNNEISEKSEIFDDQFSVERPDGSNFTLKIRSTKLEDSAMYFCASTPGLGGLAGGVVYNEQFFGPGTRLTVL.

This clone was recorded only once. The chain carries TRBV19 and TRBJ1-4; no clear D. Germline V CDR1 and CDR2: LNHDA, SQIVND (reference sequence). V was shortened by 3 bases and J by 4 bases, with 12 bases between the two germline ends. CDR3 length: 15 amino acids. The CDR3 region is CASSIVGLGNEKLFF. CDR3 nucleotide sequence: TGTGCCAGTAGTATTGTCGGGTTGGGTAATGAAAAACTGTTTTTT.

V gene TRBV29-1 combines with J gene TRBJ2-3; unclear D gene. The CDR3 runs 15 residues. V shed 5 bases and J shed 1 base, with 16 bases lying between them. The V gene's germline CDR1 is SQVTM and CDR2 ANQGSEA. In DNA, the CDR3 is TGCAGCGTTCCGGGCGACCGACGGGGCACAGATACGCAGTATTTT. It is translated as CSVPGDRRGTDTQYF.

The rearrangement links TRBV2 to TRBJ2-7; TRBD2 might be the D (5 bases). Germline V lookup: CDR1 SNHLY, CDR2 FYNNEI. With 4 bases removed from V and 2 bases from J, the gap between germline ends came to 15 bases. CDR3 length equals 15 residues. CDR3 sequence (DNA): TGTGCCAGCAGTGGGAGGCTAGAAGTAACCTACGAGCAGTACTTC. Its protein is CASSGRLEVTYEQYF.

V is TRBV28 and J is TRBJ2-7; 7 bases are a match to TRBD2. The CDR3 runs 16 residues. Per the germline V gene, CDR1 is MDHEN and CDR2 is SYDVKM. The V and J ends lost 7 bases and 5 bases, in that order; junction bases with no gene match: 17. CDR3 region: CASTSQWVAGSDEQYF. Here the CDR3 DNA reads TGTGCCAGCACTTCCCAGTGGGTAGCGGGCTCGGACGAGCAGTACTTC.

CDR3 loop: CASNHLPGESSYNEQFF. For the CDR3, the DNA is TGTGCCAGTAACCATTTGCCCGGGGAGAGCTCCTACAATGAGCAGTTCTTC. The chain employs TRBV27 and TRBJ2-1, with D possibly TRBD2 on 5 matching bases. The germline V gene has CDR1 MNHEY and CDR2 SMNVEV (reference sequence). The CDR3 is 17 amino acids. Trimming took 9 bases from V and 0 from J, leaving 21 bases between them.

The V gene is TRBV7-6, the J gene TRBJ2-5; possible D gene TRBD1, 6 bases. The CDR3 is 16 residues long. Per the germline V gene, CDR1 is SGHVS and CDR2 is FNYEAQ. The V end lost 4 bases, the J end lost 3 bases, and 18 bases lay between the germline ends. The CDR3 region is CASSYLQRDKKETQYF. The CDR3 DNA reads TGTGCCAGCAGCTACCTCCAACGGGACAAAAAAGAGACCCAGTACTTC.

V and J are TRBV18 and TRBJ2-5; D is uncertain. The germline V and J ends were trimmed by 0 bases and 4 bases, with 18 bases remaining between them. Germline values: CDR1 KGHSH, CDR2 LQKENI. This CDR3 has 17 residues. This chain's CDR3 is CASSPPELTLRGETQYF. The CDR3 bases are TGTGCCAGCTCACCACCGGAACTCACACTGAGAGGAGAGACCCAGTACTTC.